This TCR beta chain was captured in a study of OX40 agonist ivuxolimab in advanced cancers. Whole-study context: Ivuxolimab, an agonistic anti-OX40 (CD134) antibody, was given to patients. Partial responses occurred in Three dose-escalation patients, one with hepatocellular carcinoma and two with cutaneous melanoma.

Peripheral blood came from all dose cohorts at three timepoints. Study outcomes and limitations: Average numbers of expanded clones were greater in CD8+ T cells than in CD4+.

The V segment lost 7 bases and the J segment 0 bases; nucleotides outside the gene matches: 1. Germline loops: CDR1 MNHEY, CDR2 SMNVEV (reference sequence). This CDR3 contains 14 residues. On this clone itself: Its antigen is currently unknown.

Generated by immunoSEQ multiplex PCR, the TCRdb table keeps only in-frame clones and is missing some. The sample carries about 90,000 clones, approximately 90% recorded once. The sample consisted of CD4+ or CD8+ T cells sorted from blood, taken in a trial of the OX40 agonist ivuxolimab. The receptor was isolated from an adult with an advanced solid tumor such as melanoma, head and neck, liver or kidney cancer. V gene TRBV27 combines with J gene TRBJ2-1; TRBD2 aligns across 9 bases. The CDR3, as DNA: TGTGCCAGCATTAGCGGGAGCTCCTACAATGAGCAGTTCTTC. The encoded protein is CASISGSSYNEQFF.